This T cell receptor (beta chain) was sequenced during a study of shared clonotypes between healthy human individuals. Every unsorted PBMC PCR replicate was loaded with about 300 ng DNA, 25,000 to 30,000 T cell genomes. Methods used by the authors: Junction-only sequences without quality scores came from ImmunoSEQ, so filtering differed. The data were produced by immunoSEQ multiplex PCR, yet TCRdb's version contains in-frame clones alone and is incomplete. That table is the source of V, J and clone size, and D and trimming were worked out from the DNA. The sample shows about half a million clones, over 75% of them seen only once. Germline trimming cut 4 bases from V and 3 bases from J; bases unmatched to any gene: 18. The germline CDR1 and CDR2 sequences are SGHAT and FQDESV (reference sequence). The CDR3 is 18 residues long.

The sequenced sample was PBMCs. This TCR derives from a middle-aged woman in good health. Some clones in this sample may be carry-over from other donors' samples. This rearrangement joins TRBV11-1 to TRBJ2-7; TRBD1 matches at 7 bases. The CDR3 here is CASSSLLRQGGTGYEQYF. In DNA form, the CDR3 reads TGTGCCAGCAGCTCCCTCCTAAGACAGGGCGGCACCGGCTACGAGCAGTACTTC.